The present T cell receptor beta chain was sequenced within a study of blood T cell repertoires in COVID-19. Across the whole study: Samples of COVID-19 (acute and convalescent) were obtained from the United States, Italy and Spain. In each case, the material was cDNA or gDNA derived from T cells, B-cell-depleted T cells, or PBMCs.

The V end lost 10 bases, the J end lost 0 bases, and 4 bases lay between the germline ends. CDR3 length: 12 amino acids. In the original analysis: Cell counts per sample came from amplifying reference gene primers. Repertoires were generated with immunoSEQ multiplex PCR, while TCRdb's copy carries only in-frame clones and drops some. Clone size and the V and J calls come from that table; the DNA yielded D and trimming. The sample lists about 170,000 clones, around 90% occurring once. V gene TRBV12-3 or TRBV12-4 combines with J gene TRBJ2-6; D unresolved. The receptor was isolated from a man in his fifties who had recovered from COVID-19. The specimen sequenced was peripheral blood. The CDR3 reads CAIRSGANVLTF. The DNA of the CDR3 is TGTGCCATCCGCTCTGGGGCCAACGTCCTGACTTTC.